A single sample gave rise to the 28 T cell receptor beta chains below, sequenced in a study of T-cell reconstitution after alpha-beta-depleted transplantation in children. The TCRbeta library incorporated unique molecular identifiers. From the PCR reads, TCRdb called clonotypes with MiXCR, one entry per CDR3 protein. The table lists a few hundred thousand distinct CDR3 sequences, around 10% of them singletons. Sequencing was performed on PBMCs, taken before TCRalphabeta/CD19-depleted stem cell transplant. These receptors came from a boy in the first two years of life with acute myeloid leukemia, due to receive a stem cell transplant.

This clonotype was seen many times. The chain combines TRBV7-9 with TRBJ1-1; D call uncertain. This CDR3 contains 14 residues. CDR1 is SEHNR and CDR2 is FQNEAQ in the germline V gene (reference sequence). V was cut by 2 bases and J by 0 bases, with 7 bases left in between. CDR3 in DNA: TGTGCCAGCAGCTTAATCGCAGTGAACACTGAAGCTTTCTTT. Translation gives CASSLIAVNTEAFF.

This clonotype was detected many times. This sequence joins TRBV5-4 and TRBJ2-1, with 9 bases matching TRBD1. The CDR3 runs 16 residues. V gave up 4 bases and J gave up 4 bases; unmatched junction bases: 9. Germline assignment: CDR1 SGHNT and CDR2 YYREEE (reference sequence). The CDR3 region is CASSRIWDRAYNEQFF. Here the CDR3 DNA reads TGTGCCAGCAGCCGCATATGGGACAGGGCGTACAATGAGCAGTTCTTC.

This chain links TRBV11-3 with TRBJ2-2; 7 bases map to TRBD1. The V and J ends lost 5 bases and 6 bases, in that order; junction bases with no gene match: 9. The CDR3 contains 15 residues. Germline V gene lookup returns CDR1 SGHNT and CDR2 YENEEA. The CDR3 nucleotides are TGTGCCAGCAGCCTCAGGACAGGCAGGGCCGGGGAGCTGTTTTTT. As protein: CASSLRTGRAGELFF.

This clonotype was counted ten times or more. The chain has TRBV5-1 and TRBJ2-7; D not resolved. CDR1 SGHRS and CDR2 YFSETQ come from the germline V gene. The CDR3 has 15 residues. Deletions cut 1 base from V and 4 bases from J, with 15 bases between. The CDR3 nucleotides are TGCGCCAGCAGCTTGTTGGGAAATGTGGAATACGAGCAGTACTTC. Its protein product is CASSLLGNVEYEQYF.

With respect to this clonotype: A single base separates this from a much larger clone, so it may be a read error. The CDR3, as DNA: TGTGCCAGCAGCTTATACTCGAGCACAGATACGCAGTATTTT. This gives the protein CASSLYSSTDTQYF. The J gene is TRBJ2-3, the V gene TRBV11-3, with D uncertain. The CDR3 is made up of 14 amino acids. Trimming stripped 2 bases from V and 0 bases from J, with 6 bases between. Germline V CDR1 and CDR2: SGHNT, YENEEA.

This clonotype occurred many times. V usage is TRBV10-2 and J usage is TRBJ2-1; TRBD1 matches 10 bases. The germline CDR1 and CDR2 sequences are WSHSY and SAAADI. CDR3 length equals 15 residues. After removal of 2 bases from V and 7 bases from J, the junction contained 5 bases not matched to a gene. CDR3 sequence: CASSEQGQGGNEQFF. The CDR3 coding sequence is TGCGCCAGCAGTGAGCAAGGACAGGGGGGGAATGAGCAGTTCTTC.

This clonotype has at least ten counts. The J gene is TRBJ2-1, the V gene TRBV3-1, with TRBD2 identical over 8 bases. Unmatched junction bases numbered 4, after V lost 2 bases and J lost 4 bases. Per germline, CDR1 LGHDT and CDR2 YNNKEL (reference sequence). The CDR3 extends over 15 amino acids. DNA for the CDR3: TGTGCCAGCAGCCAACAAACTAGCGGATACAATGAGCAGTTCTTC. This translates into CASSQQTSGYNEQFF.

This clonotype was recorded many times. The chain has TRBV4-3 and TRBJ2-1, with 7 bases that match TRBD2. After removal of 0 bases from V and 6 bases from J, the junction contained 2 bases not matched to a gene. Germline CDR1 LGHNA, CDR2 YSLEER. The CDR3 totals 14 residues. The DNA of the CDR3 is TGCGCCAGCAGCCAAGAGCTAGCGGTCAATGAGCAGTTCTTC. It encodes CASSQELAVNEQFF.

Of note for this clonotype: A much bigger clone sits one base away, suggesting this may be a read error. The genes are TRBV6-1 and TRBJ2-5; D gene unclear. CDR1 is MNHNS and CDR2 is SASEGT in the germline V gene. The ends were cut back, 9 bases at V and 4 bases at J, with 6 bases in the middle. The length of the CDR3 is 10 residues. CDR3 loop: CARMGETQYF. The CDR3 bases are TGTGCCAGGATGGGAGAGACCCAGTACTTC.

The J gene is TRBJ2-1, the V gene TRBV20-1; 8 bases are a match to TRBD2. There are 14 residues in the CDR3. Germline V gene data show CDR1 as DFQATT and CDR2 as SNEGSKA (reference sequence). V shed 5 bases and J 2 bases; nucleotides not matched to a gene: 5. The CDR3 sequence: CSARRGAPYNEQFF. The CDR3, as DNA: TGCAGTGCTCGGCGGGGGGCACCCTACAATGAGCAGTTCTTC.

This clonotype was recorded many times. In DNA form, the CDR3 reads TGTGCCAGCAGCGTAGGGGACAGGCGGGCAGATACGCAGTATTTT. This encodes CASSVGDRRADTQYF. The chain combines TRBV9 with TRBJ2-3; 8 bases line up with TRBD1. The ends lost 0 bases at V and 4 bases at J; junction bases unmatched: 4. CDR3 length: 15 amino acids. Germline V gene lookup returns CDR1 SGDLS and CDR2 YYNGEE.

This clonotype was recorded at least ten times. The rearrangement links TRBV11-2 to TRBJ2-5; TRBD2 is a possible D gene (5 bases). V was clipped by 5 bases and J by 7 bases, with 17 bases between them. The CDR3 contains 14 residues. Germline lookup yields CDR1 SGHAT and CDR2 FQNNGV. For the CDR3, the DNA is TGTGCCAGCAGCCCGGATGCTAGCAGTTTGACCCAGTACTTC. This gives the protein CASSPDASSLTQYF.

This clonotype has a count of ten or more. The chain carries TRBV6-5 and TRBJ2-3, with 8 bases that match TRBD1. Germline V gene data show CDR1 as MNHEY and CDR2 as SVGAGI. V dropped 6 bases and J dropped 0; count of bases not matched to a gene: 5. This CDR3 region has 15 residues. The CDR3 DNA follows: TGTGCCAGCAGATACCGGGACAGGAGCACAGATACGCAGTATTTT. It yields the protein CASRYRDRSTDTQYF.

The sample holds many counts of this clonotype. This chain connects TRBV12-3 or TRBV12-4 to TRBJ2-7, with 7 nucleotides matching TRBD1. The CDR3 runs 15 residues. After removal of 5 bases from V and 0 bases from J, the junction contained 7 bases not matched to a gene. CDR3 loop: CASSPGQDLSYEQYF. The DNA for the CDR3 is TGTGCCAGCAGTCCAGGACAGGACCTCTCCTACGAGCAGTACTTC.

This clonotype was observed a few times. The chain joins TRBV5-1 to TRBJ2-5, with 10 bases matching TRBD1. The germline gives CDR1 SGHRS, CDR2 YFSETQ. CDR3 length equals 15 residues. Trimming at V came to 2 bases and at J to 3 bases, leaving 4 bases not matched to a gene. CDR3: CASSLPTGGEETQYF. CDR3 DNA: TGCGCCAGCAGCTTACCGACAGGGGGCGAAGAGACCCAGTACTTC.

Ten or more counts support this clonotype. The chain carries TRBV5-1 and TRBJ1-4; D is uncertain. The germline CDR1 and CDR2 sequences are SGHRS and YFSETQ. The CDR3 spans 15 residues. Trimming took off 1 base at V and 0 bases at J, with 7 bases between the two ends. The CDR3 DNA reads TGCGCCAGCAGCTTGATCCTTGCAACTAATGAAAAACTGTTTTTT. Protein product: CASSLILATNEKLFF.

This clonotype has at least ten counts. The chain uses TRBV28 and TRBJ2-3; TRBD1 or TRBD2 may be the D gene (5 bases each). The CDR3 runs to 12 residues. Per the germline V gene, CDR1 is MDHEN and CDR2 is SYDVKM. The V and J ends lost 7 bases and 7 bases respectively, with 12 bases between them. The CDR3 is CASTVGPNTQYF. The CDR3 bases are TGTGCCAGCACGGTGGGACCAAATACGCAGTATTTT.

In its sample, this clonotype was seen many times. The chain combines TRBV20-1 with TRBJ1-2, with 7 bases identical to TRBD1. The CDR3 extends over 11 amino acids. Germline CDR1 is DFQATT and CDR2 is SNEGSKA (reference sequence). V was pared by 5 bases and J by 8 bases, with 5 bases of the junction left unmatched. In DNA, the CDR3 is TGCAGTGCTTCTGACAGGGTCGGCTACACCTTC. It yields the protein CSASDRVGYTF.

The sample holds many counts of this clonotype. This rearrangement joins TRBV7-2 to TRBJ2-7, with a tentative D call TRBD2 (6 bases). Per the germline V gene, CDR1 is SGHTA and CDR2 is FQGNSA. The V end was cut by 4 bases, the J end by 0 bases, with 13 bases between. The CDR3 is 15 amino acids. DNA for the CDR3: TGTGCCAGCAGCTCCCTTGCGGGGAGCTCCTACGAGCAGTACTTC. This sequence encodes CASSSLAGSSYEQYF.

About this clonotype itself: One base away lies a much larger clone, so this may be a sequencing read error. The chain carries TRBV7-9 and TRBJ2-7, with 9 bases identical to TRBD1. The germline V gene encodes CDR1 SEHNR and CDR2 FQNEAQ (reference sequence). The CDR3 sequence is 15 residues long. V was clipped by 5 bases and J by 5 bases; unmatched bases: 10. CDR3 nucleotides: TGTGCCAGCAGCCCTGGGACAGGGCGGCCCAACGAGCAGTACTTC. Translating gives CASSPGTGRPNEQYF.

At least ten counts were recorded for this clonotype. The chain couples TRBV7-3 to TRBJ2-1; no reliable D call. Trimming left V 5 bases short and J 6 bases short, with 14 bases between. This CDR3 has 14 residues. Germline V lookup: CDR1 SGHTA, CDR2 FQGTGA. The CDR3 is CASSPADPINEQFF. The CDR3 coding sequence is TGTGCCAGCAGCCCGGCAGATCCTATCAATGAGCAGTTCTTC.

In this sample, this clonotype turned up many times. V and J are TRBV6-2 or TRBV6-3 and TRBJ1-6, with D possibly TRBD1 on 6 matching bases. Germline CDR1 is MNHEY and CDR2 is SVGEGT. V lost 5 bases to trimming and J lost 8 bases, with 10 bases between them. The CDR3 sequence is 13 residues long. CDR3: CASSPGADSPLHF. The CDR3 DNA reads TGTGCCAGCAGTCCAGGGGCGGATTCACCCCTCCACTTT.

This clonotype was seen ten or more times. The chain has TRBV5-5 and TRBJ2-5; maybe TRBD1 (8 bases). This CDR3 has 14 amino acids. Per germline, CDR1 SGHKS and CDR2 YYEKEE (reference sequence). Trimming stripped 4 bases from V and 5 bases from J, with 15 bases between. CDR3 residues: CASSTGQGGETQYF. The CDR3 DNA is TGTGCCAGCAGCACCGGACAGGGAGGGGAGACCCAGTACTTC.

This clonotype was seen repeatedly, ten times or more. This chain joins TRBV28 and TRBJ1-3; the D gene is possibly TRBD1 (5 bases). The V gene's germline CDR1 is MDHEN and CDR2 SYDVKM. The CDR3 runs 14 residues. Trimming stripped 5 bases from V and 2 bases from J, with 10 bases between. CDR3: CASSLGDAGNTIYF. For the CDR3, the DNA is TGTGCCAGCAGTCTAGGGGATGCTGGAAACACCATATATTTT.

The chain joins TRBV6-6 to TRBJ2-7; tentatively, D is TRBD2 (5 bases). The CDR3 has 10 residues. V was cut by 7 bases and J by 7 bases, with 8 bases left in between. CDR1 is MNHNY, CDR2 SVGAGI, per germline (reference sequence). The CDR3 DNA is TGTGCCAGCACCGGGGTTGAGCAGTACTTC. It is translated as CASTGVEQYF.

The chain employs TRBV5-1 and TRBJ2-7; D may be TRBD1 or TRBD2 (6 bases each). The germline CDR1 and CDR2 sequences are SGHRS and YFSETQ. V was clipped by 2 bases and J by 6 bases, with 15 bases between them. The CDR3 has 14 residues. DNA of the CDR3: TGCGCCAGCAGCTTAGGACAGCGGGTGGGCGAGCAGTACTTC. Translating gives CASSLGQRVGEQYF.

This clonotype came up many times. J is TRBJ2-5 and V is TRBV7-2; 7 bases align to TRBD2. The CDR3 totals 16 residues. The V gene's germline CDR1 is SGHTA and CDR2 FQGNSA. V lost 2 bases, J lost 5 bases, and 11 bases stayed unmatched. DNA for the CDR3: TGTGCCAGCAGCTTAACCGCGGGGGAAGTGAGGGAGACCCAGTACTTC. It translates to CASSLTAGEVRETQYF.

In this sample, this clonotype turned up many times. The gene calls are TRBV15 and TRBJ2-6; D call uncertain. The CDR3 is made up of 12 amino acids. Trimming took off 8 bases at V and 2 bases at J, with 4 bases between the two ends. Looked up from germline, CDR1 is LNHNV and CDR2 is YYDKDF (reference sequence). CDR3 sequence (DNA): TGTGCCACCGCCCCTGGGGCCAACGTCCTGACTTTC. Protein sequence: CATAPGANVLTF.